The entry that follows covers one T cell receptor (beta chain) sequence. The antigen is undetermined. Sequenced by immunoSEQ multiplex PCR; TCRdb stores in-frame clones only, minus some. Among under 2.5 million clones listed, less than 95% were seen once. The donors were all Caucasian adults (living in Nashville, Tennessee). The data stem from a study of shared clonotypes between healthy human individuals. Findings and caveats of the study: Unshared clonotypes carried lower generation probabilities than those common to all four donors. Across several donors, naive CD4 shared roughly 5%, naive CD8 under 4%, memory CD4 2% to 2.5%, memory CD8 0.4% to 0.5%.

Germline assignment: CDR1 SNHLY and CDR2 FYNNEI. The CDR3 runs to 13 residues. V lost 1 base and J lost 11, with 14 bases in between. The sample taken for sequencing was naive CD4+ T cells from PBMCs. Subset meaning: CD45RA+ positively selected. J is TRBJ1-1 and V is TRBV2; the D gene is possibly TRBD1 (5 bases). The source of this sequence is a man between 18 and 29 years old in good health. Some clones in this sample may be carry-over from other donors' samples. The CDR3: CASSEGGFGTAFF. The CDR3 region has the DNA TGTGCCAGCAGTGAAGGGGGGTTCGGTACGGCTTTCTTT.